Presented here are 2 T cell receptor beta chains from one specimen sequenced in a study of human T cells and chemical hapten exposure. As to time point: patch test 1, 2 weeks after DPC sensitization. As for treatment: therapeutic diphenylcyclopropenone sensitization with weekly scalp DPC. TCRdb fed the RACE reads into MiXCR, producing one record per CDR3 protein. The data contain tens of thousands of distinct CDR3 sequences, around 30% of them singletons. The sample was whole blood, taken in connection with sensitization to the hapten diphenylcyclopropenone (DPC). The source is a man in his forties with alopecia areata. Some clones in this sample may be carry-over from other donors' samples.

V and J are TRBV27 and TRBJ2-3; TRBD2 agrees at 9 bases. Trimming took 3 bases from V and 1 from J; bases not matched to a gene: 2. The CDR3 contains 15 residues. Per germline, CDR1 MNHEY and CDR2 SMNVEV (reference sequence). The CDR3 bases are TGTGCCAGCAGTTTCCGGACTAGCGGCACAGATACGCAGTATTTT. Encoded protein: CASSFRTSGTDTQYF.

As DNA, the CDR3 is TGCAGTGCTAGAGTAAGGGGGGGGCGGGGTGAGCAGTTCTTC. Translating it yields CSARVRGGRGEQFF. The chain joins TRBV20-1 to TRBJ2-1; tentative D call: TRBD2 (7 bases). The V and J ends lost 1 base and 9 bases respectively, with 16 bases between them. The V gene's germline CDR1 is DFQATT and CDR2 SNEGSKA (reference sequence). The length of the CDR3 is 14 residues.